This TCR beta chain was identified in a study of blood T cell repertoires in COVID-19. On the study more broadly: PBMCs, B-cell-depleted T cells, or T cells provided the cDNA or gDNA that made up the material.

CDR3 length: 15 residues. Trimming took 4 bases from V and 4 from J; bases not matched to a gene: 6. Germline values: CDR1 LGHDT, CDR2 YNNKEL (reference sequence). Clones were read by immunoSEQ multiplex PCR, and TCRdb kept only the in-frame ones, dropping some. The sample includes roughly 71,000 clones, more than 80% of them seen just once. The TCR originated in a man aged 25 to 45 with acute or convalescent COVID-19. Sequencing was performed on peripheral blood. V gene TRBV3-1 (or the pseudogene TRBV3-2) combines with J gene TRBJ1-4; 7 nucleotides line up with TRBD1. CDR3 coding DNA: TGTGCCAGCAGCCGAGCGACAGGGCTTAATGAAAAACTGTTTTTT. This codes for CASSRATGLNEKLFF.